This T cell receptor beta chain was identified during a study of CD8 T cells in Susac syndrome. Reverse transcription of about 0.45 to 1 ug RNA used random hexamers. TCRdb re-called the immunoSEQ multiplex PCR reads with MiXCR, one entry per CDR3 protein. The sample consists of 150,000 to 200,000 distinct CDR3 sequences, under 97% of them appearing once. This CDR3 region has 16 residues. Germline V gives CDR1 KGHSH, CDR2 LQKENI. J gave up 2 bases and V 3 bases, and 4 bases lay outside the gene matches. The clonotype was recovered from a human donor with multiple sclerosis. Material: CD4+ T cells from PBMCs. The rearrangement uses TRBV18 and TRBJ2-3; 11 bases match TRBD2. The chain's CDR3 is CASSPVAGGNTDTQYF. The CDR3, as DNA: TGTGCCAGCTCACCGGTAGCGGGGGGGAACACAGATACGCAGTATTTT.